The rows below give T cell receptor beta chains drawn from one sample of a study of cytomegalovirus exposure and HLA in healthy donors. Using immunoSEQ multiplex PCR, the repertoire was profiled, and TCRdb retains in-frame clones only, with some absent. This table holds about 140,000 clones, 80% found once. The source material was PBMCs. The receptors were sampled from a woman in her thirties or forties in good health and CMV-seronegative. Both conserved end residues are part of each CDR3. A D gene is named only where the DNA matches it firmly. Rows may omit the clone size; those that give it use once, few, many or a size class.

>-|-|TRBJ1-5|TRBV5-4
TGTGCCAGCAGCGATCTGTCCGGACTGTTCAATCAGCCCCAGCATTTT
CASSDLSGLFNQPQHF
>-|-|TRBJ2-7|TRBV7-2
TGTGCCAGCAGCTTAGTCAGTCAGGGGAATTTTTACGAGCAGTACTTC
CASSLVSQGNFYEQYF
>-|-|TRBJ2-7|TRBV4-1
TGCGCCAGCAGCCAAGGGCCCGGGGTTAAAACCTACGAGCAGTACTTC
CASSQGPGVKTYEQYF
>TRBD2|-|TRBJ2-1|TRBV28
TGTGCCAGCAGTTCTAGCGGGAGCTCCTACAATGAGCAGTTCTTC
CASSSSGSSYNEQFF
>-|-|TRBJ2-7|TRBV12-5
TGTGCTAGTGGCAGGGGTTACGAGCAGTACTTC
CASGRGYEQYF
>TRBD1|-|TRBJ1-2|TRBV4-1
TGCGCCAGCAGCCAAGATGGGTTCCAGGGACAGGACTATGGCTACACCTTC
CASSQDGFQGQDYGYTF
>-|-|TRBJ2-6|TRBV5-1
TGCGCCAGCAGCCCGGCGAGGGATAGCGCTGGGGCCAACGTCCTGACTTTC
CASSPARDSAGANVLTF
>-|-|TRBJ1-1|TRBV6-5
TGTGCCAGCAGTAGACAGTCGAGAGAATTCACTGAAGCTTTCTTT
CASSRQSREFTEAFF
>-|-|TRBJ1-1|TRBV6-1
TGTGCCACCAAGCCGGGACACTCTCAGGACACTGAAGCTTTCTTT
CATKPGHSQDTEAFF
>TRBD1|-|TRBJ1-2|TRBV10-3
TGTGCCATCAGTGAGGGGTCGGAGGGACAGGGGGTAGCCGGCTACACCTTC
CAISEGSEGQGVAGYTF
>TRBD1|-|TRBJ2-5|TRBV5-1
TGCGCCAGCAGCTTCGACAGGGCAGAGACCCAGTACTTC
CASSFDRAETQYF
>TRBD1|-|TRBJ1-1|TRBV10-1
TGCGCCAGCAGTGAGTCGACAGGGACTGGCACTGAAGCTTTCTTT
CASSESTGTGTEAFF
>TRBD1|-|TRBJ1-1|TRBV7-9
TGTGCCAGCAGCTCCTACCAAGGGACAGGGGAAAAAGCTTTCTTT
CASSSYQGTGEKAFF
>-|-|TRBJ2-7|TRBV7-9
TGTGCCAGCAGCTTAACCTACTCCTACGAGCAGTACTTC
CASSLTYSYEQYF
>-|-|TRBJ2-7|TRBV11-1
TGTGCCAGCAGCTCGACCTATAGCGGAGACTCCTACGAGCAGTACTTC
CASSSTYSGDSYEQYF
>-|-|TRBJ2-5|TRBV2
TGTGCCAGCAGTGAGGGGAGAGGGGAGACCCAGTACTTC
CASSEGRGETQYF
>TRBD2|-|TRBJ2-1|TRBV11-3
TGTGCCAGCAGCCGATCTCTAGCGGGAGGCGGATCGGAGCAGTTCTTC
CASSRSLAGGGSEQFF
>-|once|TRBJ2-3|TRBV28
TGTGCCTTTTTCAGGGGTACGGATACGCAGTATTTT
CAFFRGTDTQYF
>TRBD1|few|TRBJ2-3|TRBV12-5
TGTGCTAGTGGCCCAGGACAGGGTTCAGATACGCAGTATTTT
CASGPGQGSDTQYF
>TRBD1|-|TRBJ2-2|TRBV10-2
TGCGCCAGCGATTCCGGGACAGGGTTATACACCGGGGAGCTGTTTTTT
CASDSGTGLYTGELFF
>-|-|TRBJ2-3|TRBV5-4
TGTGCCAGCAGCTTGGTTACTACTGGCACAGATACGCAGTATTTT
CASSLVTTGTDTQYF
>TRBD1|-|TRBJ1-1|TRBV28
TGTGCCAGCAGTCAGAACAGGGGTGCCTTCTTT
CASSQNRGAFF
>TRBD2|once|TRBJ2-3|TRBV14
TGTGCCAGCAGCCCCGGACTAGCCTCAGATACGCAGTATTTT
CASSPGLASDTQYF
>TRBD1|-|TRBJ2-3|TRBV6-6
TGTGCCAGCAGTTCCCCTTCTTCAGGGGGTCCCGATACGCAGTATTTT
CASSSPSSGGPDTQYF
>TRBD1|-|TRBJ2-7|TRBV4-3
TGCGCCAGCAGCCAAGACGGCCGGGGTACCGGGACAGATTCCTACGAGCAGTACTTC
CASSQDGRGTGTDSYEQYF
>-|-|TRBJ2-5|TRBV5-1
TGCGCCAGCAGCTGGAACAGCGGTCAAGAGACCCAGTACTTC
CASSWNSGQETQYF
>-|-|TRBJ1-6|TRBV6-1
TGTGCCAGCAGTGAATGGGCACTGTCTTCACCCCTCCACTTT
CASSEWALSSPLHF
>TRBD2|-|TRBJ2-1|TRBV6-5
TGTGCCAGCAGTTACCCGGGGGGAGACAATGAGCAGTTCTTC
CASSYPGGDNEQFF
>TRBD2|-|TRBJ2-7|TRBV5-6
TGTGCCAGCAGGGTTTCCAGGCCCGGGGGGGTGTACTTC
CASRVSRPGGVYF
>TRBD1|-|TRBJ1-6|TRBV28
TGTGCCACATTCCCGGGACAGGGAATCTCACCCCTCCACTTT
CATFPGQGISPLHF
>-|few|TRBJ2-6|TRBV5-4
TGTGCCAGCAGCCCGAGGGAAACTGGGGCCAACGTCCTGACTTTC
CASSPRETGANVLTF
>-|-|TRBJ1-6|TRBV5-1
TGCGCCAGCAGCTTGGATTTCGATTCACCCCTCCACTTT
CASSLDFDSPLHF
>-|-|TRBJ2-7|TRBV19
TGTGCCAGTAGAAAGACAGAATCCTACGAGCAGTACTTC
CASRKTESYEQYF
>-|-|TRBJ2-7|TRBV7-2
TGTGCCAGCAGCGCGGGACCTTCGGGGCGCTACGAGCAGTACTTC
CASSAGPSGRYEQYF
>-|-|TRBJ2-1|TRBV9
TGTGCCAGCAGCGTAGTAGCGGCGAAGTGGAATGAGCAGTTCTTC
CASSVVAAKWNEQFF
>-|once|TRBJ2-2|TRBV10-3
TGTGCCATCAATCGGGGTGGGGCGAACACCGGGGAGCTGTTTTTT
CAINRGGANTGELFF
>TRBD1|-|TRBJ2-5|TRBV30
TGTGCCTGGAAAAAGGCACCATACCCGGACAGGGGGAGAGAGACCCAGTACTTC
CAWKKAPYPDRGRETQYF
>-|-|TRBJ1-2|TRBV10-3
TGTGCCATCAGAACGGACAGATCTTCATATGGCTACACCTTC
CAIRTDRSSYGYTF
>TRBD1|once|TRBJ1-1|TRBV6-5
TGTGCCAGCAGTTCCGGACAGGACTGGAACACTGAAGCTTTCTTT
CASSSGQDWNTEAFF
>-|-|TRBJ2-1|TRBV27
TGTGCCAGCAGCTCCGGGACTGCTTCCTACAATGAGCAGTTCTTC
CASSSGTASYNEQFF
>-|-|TRBJ2-1|TRBV5-6
TGTGCCAGCAGCCCAAATCTGGAGACTACCAATGAGCAGTTCTTC
CASSPNLETTNEQFF
>TRBD1|-|TRBJ2-1|TRBV7-9
TGTGCCAGCAGCTCCGGGACAGGGGGCTACAATGAGCAGTTCTTC
CASSSGTGGYNEQFF
>TRBD1|-|TRBJ1-2|TRBV18
TGTGCCAGCTCACCAGTGGGACAGGGGCAGGACACCTTC
CASSPVGQGQDTF
>TRBD2|-|TRBJ2-5|TRBV6-6
TGTGCCAGCAGTTATGAGGTCGGGGGGTCACGGACCCAGTACTTC
CASSYEVGGSRTQYF
>TRBD2|once|TRBJ2-7|TRBV19
TGTGCCAGTAGTTCCTCCTCCGGCCGCGGGAGGGTTGACGAGCAGTACTTC
CASSSSSGRGRVDEQYF